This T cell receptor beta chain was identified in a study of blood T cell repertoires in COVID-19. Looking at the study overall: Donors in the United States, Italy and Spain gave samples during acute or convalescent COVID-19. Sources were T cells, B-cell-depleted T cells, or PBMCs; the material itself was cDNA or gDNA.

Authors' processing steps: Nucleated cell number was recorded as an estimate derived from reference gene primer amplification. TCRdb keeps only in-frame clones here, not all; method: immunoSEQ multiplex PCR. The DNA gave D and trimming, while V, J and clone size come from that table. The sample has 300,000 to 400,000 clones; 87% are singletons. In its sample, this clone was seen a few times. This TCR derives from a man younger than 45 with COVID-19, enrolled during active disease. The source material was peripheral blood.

The CDR3, as DNA: TGTGCCACCAGTGATACCGGACAGGGGGCTGAATCTCAGCCCCAGCATTTT. Its translation: CATSDTGQGAESQPQHF. The chain joins TRBV24-1 to TRBJ1-5, with 11 bases that match TRBD1. The CDR3 consists of 17 residues. V gave up 3 bases and J gave up 6 bases; unmatched junction bases: 9. Germline V gene data show CDR1 as KGHDR and CDR2 as SFDVKD.